This T cell receptor beta chain is drawn from a study of early T cells in non-severe SARS-CoV-2 infection. Study summary: Chains from this unsorted whole-blood bulk RNA could not be paired.

As part of library construction, unique molecular identifiers were attached to individual cDNA molecules. TCRdb passed the 5' RACE reads through MiXCR, listing each CDR3 protein once. Of about 42,000 distinct CDR3 sequences detected, roughly 6.2% appear once; the ten largest clones hold around 7.7%. Study-level points and caveats: Sequences matched to VDJdb favored anti-spike CD8 responses, while private and CD4 specificities were missed.

To note about this clonotype: As yet, its antigen is unknown.

The origin of this receptor is an adult who was a healthcare worker with PCR-confirmed SARS-CoV-2 infection or an uninfected control (not recorded which). Sequences were derived from whole blood, sampled at baseline.

The CDR3 loop is CASSRGDGTQYF. The CDR3 DNA reads as TGTGCCAGCAGCCGCGGAGATGGGACCCAGTACTTC. This chain connects TRBV7-9 to TRBJ2-5; D unresolved. The V gene lost 5 bases and the J gene lost 7 bases, with 11 bases spanning the gap. The V gene's germline CDR1 is SEHNR and CDR2 FQNEAQ (reference sequence). The CDR3 has 12 amino acids.